This T cell receptor (beta chain) was obtained from a study of T-cell reconstitution after alpha-beta-depleted transplantation in children. It was with unique molecular identifiers that the TCRbeta library was prepared. MiXCR, run by TCRdb on the PCR reads, gives a single entry per CDR3 protein. The top ten hold approximately 3.8% of the sample, which has some 390,000 distinct CDR3 sequences, over 20% seen once. This clonotype has ten or more counts. The source is a human donor who donated a stem cell graft to a child with acute myeloid leukemia. The sequenced sample was PBMCs from the stem cell graft donor, obtained from the stem cell graft.

In nucleotides, the CDR3 is TGTGCCAGCAGCTTATCGCGCACAGATACGCAGTATTTT. It yields the protein CASSLSRTDTQYF. The rearrangement uses TRBV7-6 and TRBJ2-3; D uncertain. V lost 2 bases, J lost 1 base, and 4 bases lay in between. CDR1 and CDR2 (germline): SGHVS, FNYEAQ. The CDR3 is 13 residues long.